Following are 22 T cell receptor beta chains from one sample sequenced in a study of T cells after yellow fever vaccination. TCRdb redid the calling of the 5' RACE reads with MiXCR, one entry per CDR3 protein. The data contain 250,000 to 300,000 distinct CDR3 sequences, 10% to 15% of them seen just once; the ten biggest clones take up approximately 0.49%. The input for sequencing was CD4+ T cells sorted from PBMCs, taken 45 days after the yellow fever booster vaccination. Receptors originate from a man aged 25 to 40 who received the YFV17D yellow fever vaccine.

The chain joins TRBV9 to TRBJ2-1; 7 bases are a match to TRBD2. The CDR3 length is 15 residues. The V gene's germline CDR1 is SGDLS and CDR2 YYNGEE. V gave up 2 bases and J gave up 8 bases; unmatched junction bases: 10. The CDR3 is CASSVRREGSDEQFF. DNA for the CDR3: TGTGCCAGCAGCGTTAGGAGGGAGGGGTCGGATGAGCAGTTCTTC.

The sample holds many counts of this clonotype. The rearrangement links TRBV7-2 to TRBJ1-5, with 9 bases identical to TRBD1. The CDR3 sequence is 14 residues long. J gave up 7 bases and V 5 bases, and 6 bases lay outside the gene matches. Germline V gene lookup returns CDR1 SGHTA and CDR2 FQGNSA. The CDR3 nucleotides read TGTGCCAGCAGCGTCCCGGGACAGGGACAGCCCCAGCATTTT. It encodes CASSVPGQGQPQHF. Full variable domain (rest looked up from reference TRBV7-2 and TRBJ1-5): GAGVSQSPSNKVTEKGKDVELRCDPISGHTALYWYRQSLGQGLEFLIYFQGNSAPDKSGLPSDRFSAERTGGSVSTLTIQRTQQEDSAVYLCASSVPGQGQPQHFGDGTRLSIL.

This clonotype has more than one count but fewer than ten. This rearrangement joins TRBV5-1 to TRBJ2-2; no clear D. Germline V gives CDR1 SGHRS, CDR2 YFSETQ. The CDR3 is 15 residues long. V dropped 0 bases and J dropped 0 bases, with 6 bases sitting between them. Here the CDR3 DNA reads TGCGCCAGCAGCTTGGACATAACGAACACCGGGGAGCTGTTTTTT. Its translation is CASSLDITNTGELFF. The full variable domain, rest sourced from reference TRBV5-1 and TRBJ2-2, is KAGVTQTPRYLIKTRGQQVTLSCSPISGHRSVSWYQQTPGQGLQFLFEYFSETQRNKGNFPGRFSGRQFSNSRSEMNVSTLELGDSALYLCASSLDITNTGELFFGEGSRLTVL.

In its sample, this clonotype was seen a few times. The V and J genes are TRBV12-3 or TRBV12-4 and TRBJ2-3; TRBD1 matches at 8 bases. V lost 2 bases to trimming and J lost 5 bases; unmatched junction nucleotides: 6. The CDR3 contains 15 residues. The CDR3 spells CASSLSQGARDTQYF. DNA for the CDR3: TGTGCCAGCAGTTTAAGTCAGGGGGCAAGAGATACGCAGTATTTT.

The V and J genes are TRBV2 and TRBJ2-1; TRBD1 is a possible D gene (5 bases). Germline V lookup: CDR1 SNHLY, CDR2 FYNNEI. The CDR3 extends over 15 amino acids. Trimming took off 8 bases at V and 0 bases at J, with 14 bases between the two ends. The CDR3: CASRTKEPSYNEQFF. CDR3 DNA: TGTGCCAGCCGGACAAAAGAACCCTCCTACAATGAGCAGTTCTTC.

The CDR3 DNA is TGTGCCAGCAGCTCCCTTCCGGGACTAGCGGGCCCTACGAGCTCCTACAATGAGCAGTTCTTC. Its protein is CASSSLPGLAGPTSSYNEQFF. This chain connects TRBV3-1 to TRBJ2-1; TRBD2 agrees at 12 bases. The CDR3 length is 21 residues. Germline assignment: CDR1 LGHDT and CDR2 YNNKEL (reference sequence). V was clipped by 5 bases and J by 0 bases; unmatched bases: 17.

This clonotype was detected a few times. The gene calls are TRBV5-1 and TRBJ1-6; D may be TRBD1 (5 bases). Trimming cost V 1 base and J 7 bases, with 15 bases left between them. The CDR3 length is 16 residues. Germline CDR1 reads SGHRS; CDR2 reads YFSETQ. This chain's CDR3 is CASSLSGGRSNSPLHF. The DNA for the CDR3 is TGCGCCAGCAGCTTGTCTGGGGGGAGATCGAATTCACCCCTCCACTTT.

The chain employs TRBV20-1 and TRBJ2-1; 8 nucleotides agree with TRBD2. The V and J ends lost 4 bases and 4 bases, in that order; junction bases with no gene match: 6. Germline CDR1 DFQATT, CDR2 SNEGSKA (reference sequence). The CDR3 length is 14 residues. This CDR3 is CSATGGRGYNEQFF. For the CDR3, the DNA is TGCAGTGCTACGGGGGGGCGAGGGTACAATGAGCAGTTCTTC.

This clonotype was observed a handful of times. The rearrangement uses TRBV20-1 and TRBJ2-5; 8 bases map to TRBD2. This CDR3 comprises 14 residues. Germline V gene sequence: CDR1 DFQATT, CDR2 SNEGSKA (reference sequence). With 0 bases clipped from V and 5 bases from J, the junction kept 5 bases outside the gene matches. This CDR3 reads CSARDKREPETQYF. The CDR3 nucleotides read TGCAGTGCTAGAGATAAGCGGGAGCCGGAGACCCAGTACTTC.

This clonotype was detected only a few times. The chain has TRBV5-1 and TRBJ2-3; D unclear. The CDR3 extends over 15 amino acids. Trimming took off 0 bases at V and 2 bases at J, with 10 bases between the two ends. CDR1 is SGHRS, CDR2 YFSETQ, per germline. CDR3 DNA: TGCGCCAGCAGCTTGGTTGGGCGTCTCACAGATACGCAGTATTTT. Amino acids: CASSLVGRLTDTQYF.

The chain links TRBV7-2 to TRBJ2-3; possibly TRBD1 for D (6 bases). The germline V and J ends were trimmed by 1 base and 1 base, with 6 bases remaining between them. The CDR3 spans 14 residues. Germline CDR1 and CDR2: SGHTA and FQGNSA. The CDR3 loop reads CASSLDRGTDTQYF. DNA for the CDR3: TGTGCCAGCAGCTTAGACAGGGGCACAGATACGCAGTATTTT.

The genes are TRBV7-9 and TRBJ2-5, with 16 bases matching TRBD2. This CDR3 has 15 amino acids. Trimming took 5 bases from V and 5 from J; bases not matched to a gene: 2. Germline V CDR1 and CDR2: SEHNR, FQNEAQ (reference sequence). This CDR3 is CASSAGLAGGETQYF. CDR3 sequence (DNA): TGTGCCAGCAGCGCGGGACTAGCGGGAGGGGAGACCCAGTACTTC.

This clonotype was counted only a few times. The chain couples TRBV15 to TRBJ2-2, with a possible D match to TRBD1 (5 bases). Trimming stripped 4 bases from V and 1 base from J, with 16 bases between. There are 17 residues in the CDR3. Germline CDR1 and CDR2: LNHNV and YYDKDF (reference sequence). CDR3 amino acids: CATSTRAYQGNTGELFF. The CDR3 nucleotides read TGTGCCACCAGCACCCGGGCCTATCAGGGGAACACCGGGGAGCTGTTTTTT.

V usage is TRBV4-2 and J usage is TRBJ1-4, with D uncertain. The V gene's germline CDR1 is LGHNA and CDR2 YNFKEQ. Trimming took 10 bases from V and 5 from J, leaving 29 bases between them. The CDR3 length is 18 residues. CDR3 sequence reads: CAMGPLRSYGSSNEKLFF. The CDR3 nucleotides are TGTGCCATGGGCCCCTTGAGGAGTTATGGATCATCAAATGAAAAACTGTTTTTT.

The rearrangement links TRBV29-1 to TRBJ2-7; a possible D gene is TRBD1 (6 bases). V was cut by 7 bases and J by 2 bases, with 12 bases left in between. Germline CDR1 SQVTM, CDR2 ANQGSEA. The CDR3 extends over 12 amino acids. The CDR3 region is CSGGDNAYEQYF. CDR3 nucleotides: TGCAGCGGAGGGGACAACGCCTACGAGCAGTACTTC.

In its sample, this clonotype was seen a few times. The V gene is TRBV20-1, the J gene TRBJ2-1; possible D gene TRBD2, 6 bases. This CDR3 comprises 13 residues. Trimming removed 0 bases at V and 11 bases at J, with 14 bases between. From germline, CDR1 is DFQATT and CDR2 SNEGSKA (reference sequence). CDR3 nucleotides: TGCAGTGCTAGAGATGGCGGGGCAGGAAAGCAGTTCTTC. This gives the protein CSARDGGAGKQFF.

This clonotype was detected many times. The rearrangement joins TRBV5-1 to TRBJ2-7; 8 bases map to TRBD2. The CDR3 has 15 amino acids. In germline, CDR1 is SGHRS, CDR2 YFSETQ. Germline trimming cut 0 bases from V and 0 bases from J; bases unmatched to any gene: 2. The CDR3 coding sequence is TGCGCCAGCAGCTTGGTAGCGGGAAGCTCCTACGAGCAGTACTTC. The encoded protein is CASSLVAGSSYEQYF.

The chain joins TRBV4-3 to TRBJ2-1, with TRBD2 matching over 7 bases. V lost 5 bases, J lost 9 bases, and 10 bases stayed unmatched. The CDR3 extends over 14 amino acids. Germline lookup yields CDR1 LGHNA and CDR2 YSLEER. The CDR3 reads CASSLRPREGEQFF. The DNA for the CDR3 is TGCGCCAGCAGCTTAAGGCCCAGGGAGGGTGAGCAGTTCTTC.

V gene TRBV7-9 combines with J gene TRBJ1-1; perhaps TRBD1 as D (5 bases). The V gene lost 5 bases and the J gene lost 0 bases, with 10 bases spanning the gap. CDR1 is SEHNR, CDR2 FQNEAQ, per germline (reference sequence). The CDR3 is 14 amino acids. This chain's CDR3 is CASSVGRMNTEAFF. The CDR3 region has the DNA TGTGCCAGCAGCGTGGGACGGATGAACACTGAAGCTTTCTTT.

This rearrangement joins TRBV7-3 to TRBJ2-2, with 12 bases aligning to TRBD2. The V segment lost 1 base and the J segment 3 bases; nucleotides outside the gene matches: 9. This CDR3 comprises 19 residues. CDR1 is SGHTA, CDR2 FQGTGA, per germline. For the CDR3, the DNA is TGTGCCAGCAGCTTAAACCTCCTAGCGGGAGGGCCTGACACCGGGGAGCTGTTTTTT. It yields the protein CASSLNLLAGGPDTGELFF. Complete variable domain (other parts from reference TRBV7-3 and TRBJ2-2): GAGVSQTPSNKVTEKGKYVELRCDPISGHTALYWYRQSLGQGPEFLIYFQGTGAADDSGLPNDRFFAVRPEGSVSTLKIQRTERGDSAVYLCASSLNLLAGGPDTGELFFGEGSRLTVL.

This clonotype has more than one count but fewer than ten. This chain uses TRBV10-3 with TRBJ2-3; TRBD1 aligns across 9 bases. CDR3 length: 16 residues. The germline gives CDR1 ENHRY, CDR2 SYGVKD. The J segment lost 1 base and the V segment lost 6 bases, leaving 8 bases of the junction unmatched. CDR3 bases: TGTGCCATCAGACAACTAACAGGGGGCGGCACAGATACGCAGTATTTT. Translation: CAIRQLTGGGTDTQYF.

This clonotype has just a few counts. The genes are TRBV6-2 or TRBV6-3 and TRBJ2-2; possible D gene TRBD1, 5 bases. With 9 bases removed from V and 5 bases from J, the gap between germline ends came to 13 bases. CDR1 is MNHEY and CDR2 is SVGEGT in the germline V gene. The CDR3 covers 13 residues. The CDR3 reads CASGSGWTGELFF. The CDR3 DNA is TGTGCCAGTGGTTCAGGGTGGACCGGGGAGCTGTTTTTT.